Described below is a single T cell receptor (beta chain) sequence and its context. Its specificity is not known. This entry is derived from a study of CD8+CD57+ T cells in acquired aplastic anemia. At the level of the study: Sorted cells (CD4+ and CD8+) yielded DNA amounts that averaged about 2.9 ug. Points from the study as a whole: A set of more than 25 CD8+ CDR3 sequences was shared between patients and controls, and these sequences appeared highly expressed in patients. Simpson's diversity of CD8+ cells was not significantly different in patients compared with controls.

CDR3 size: 14 residues. Trimming at V came to 3 bases and at J to 2 bases, leaving 4 bases not matched to a gene. Per the germline V gene, CDR1 is SEHNR and CDR2 is FQNEAQ (reference sequence). Genomic DNA provided the template from which TCR beta VDJ and CDR3 profiles were obtained. MiXCR, run by TCRdb on the reads, gives a single entry per CDR3 protein. The top ten clones hold roughly 8% of a sample with some 280,000 distinct CDR3 sequences, 55% to 65% of them seen once. Input material: sorted CD4+, CD8+, or CD8+CD57+ T cells (not recorded which) from PBMCs. The rearrangement links TRBV7-9 to TRBJ2-7, with 7 bases that match TRBD1. The origin of this receptor is a human donor with severe aplastic anemia or a healthy control (not recorded which). CDR3 protein: CASSLSGQAYEQYF. The CDR3, as DNA: TGTGCCAGCAGCTTGTCCGGACAGGCCTACGAGCAGTACTTC.